Here is one T cell receptor beta chain with its context. The CDR3 extends over 13 amino acids. With 10 bases clipped from V and 4 bases from J, the junction kept 7 bases outside the gene matches. The sample is drawn from a study of blood T cell repertoires in COVID-19. Libraries were prepared by immunoSEQ multiplex PCR; TCRdb keeps only in-frame clonotypes and omits some of them. The sample has 98,000 or so clones, around 90% seen once. The V gene is TRBV12-3 or TRBV12-4, the J gene TRBJ1-1; 9 bases map to TRBD1. The source is a human donor in a cohort sampled during active COVID-19. The sequencing input was peripheral blood. CDR3 sequence (DNA): TGTGCCACCGCACAGGGGGCGCGCACTGAAGCTTTCTTT. Protein: CATAQGARTEAFF.